This T cell receptor beta chain was sequenced during a study of early T cells in non-severe SARS-CoV-2 infection. Study in general: With bulk RNA from unsorted whole blood as input, sequencing yielded unpaired chains.

This clonotype qualifies as medium-sized (0.01 to 0.1%). Antigen specificity is unknown. Trimming at V came to 3 bases and at J to 7 bases, leaving 8 bases not matched to a gene. CDR3 length: 14 residues. Germline V gene sequence: CDR1 SGHDN, CDR2 FVKESK. The library protocol tagged individual cDNA molecules with unique molecular identifiers. TCRdb reprocessed the 5' RACE reads with MiXCR, giving one entry per CDR3 protein. Of about 48,000 distinct CDR3 sequences listed, about 9.8% are singletons. Notes on the study in general: Database matching using VDJdb favored anti-spike CD8 responses, with private and CD4 specificities left missing.

The source is an adult who was a healthcare worker with PCR-confirmed SARS-CoV-2 infection or an uninfected control (not recorded which). The V and J genes are TRBV14 and TRBJ1-1, with 7 positions matching TRBD1. The sequenced sample was whole blood. As DNA, the CDR3 is TGTGCCAGCAGCCATTACCTCACAGGGGTTGAAGCTTTCTTT. It encodes CASSHYLTGVEAFF. Looking up the rest from reference TRBV14 and TRBJ1-1 gives the full variable domain: EAGVTQFPSHSVIEKGQTVTLRCDPISGHDNLYWYRRVMGKEIKFLLHFVKESKQDESGMPNNRFLAERTGGTYSTLKVQPAELEDSGVYFCASSHYLTGVEAFFGQGTRLTVV.